Given below is one TCR beta chain in context. Its antigen is still unknown. V lost 3 bases to trimming and J lost 0 bases, with 4 bases between them. The CDR3 has 13 residues. The germline CDR1 and CDR2 sequences are SEHNR and FQNEAQ (reference sequence). The data belong to a study of cytomegalovirus exposure and HLA in healthy donors. PCR amplification relied on 60 Vbeta primers (plus 13 Jbeta primers). The repertoire was sequenced with immunoSEQ multiplex PCR; TCRdb's copy has only in-frame clones and lacks some. Across tens of thousands of clones, the top ten clones capture roughly 7.1% of the sample. Findings of the study overall: Per published reports, the classifier diagnosed cytomegalovirus status with high specificity and sensitivity.

The chain is built from TRBV7-9 and TRBJ2-3; no clear D. This sequence was found in a woman aged 40 to 49 in good health and CMV-seronegative. The sequencing input was PBMCs. The DNA of the CDR3 is TGTGCCAGCAGCTTCGGGAGCACAGATACGCAGTATTTT. The encoded protein is CASSFGSTDTQYF.